One and the same sample provided the 31 T cell receptor beta chains below, sequenced in a study of T cell repertoires in cytomegalovirus infection. A single record per CDR3 protein comes from TCRdb applying MiXCR to the reads. The sample carries over 45,000 distinct CDR3 sequences, about a fifth recorded once. These receptors lack a known antigen. The sample in question was CD8+ T cells from cultured PBMCs, obtained from culture after CMV antigen stimulation. These receptors came from a human donor in good health (CMV status not recorded). Some clones in this sample may be carry-over from other donors' samples.

The chain uses TRBV10-3 and TRBJ2-7, with D uncertain. This CDR3 is 13 amino acids long. V gave up 3 bases and J gave up 6 bases, with 12 bases separating them. Germline V lookup: CDR1 ENHRY, CDR2 SYGVKD. CDR3 region: CAISDNSRFEQYF. The CDR3 bases are TGTGCCATCAGTGACAACAGTAGGTTCGAGCAGTACTTC.

The genes are TRBV7-2 and TRBJ1-1; D unclear. Per germline, CDR1 SGHTA and CDR2 FQGNSA. Trimming took off 7 bases at V and 4 bases at J, with 10 bases between the two ends. This CDR3 region has 12 residues. CDR3 protein: CASTLPGTEAFF. CDR3 DNA: TGTGCCAGCACCCTCCCGGGCACTGAAGCTTTCTTT.

The CDR3 spells CASSEGGRAYEQYF. CDR3 nucleotide sequence: TGTGCCAGCAGCGAGGGGGGGCGGGCCTACGAGCAGTACTTC. V and J are TRBV7-2 and TRBJ2-7; D is perhaps TRBD2 (7 bases). This CDR3 comprises 14 residues. The ends were cut back, 5 bases at V and 2 bases at J, with 13 bases in the middle. The V gene's germline CDR1 is SGHTA and CDR2 FQGNSA.

This clonotype occurred a few times. The V call is TRBV24-1, the J call TRBJ1-5; D not resolved. The CDR3 consists of 13 residues. Germline V gene sequence: CDR1 KGHDR, CDR2 SFDVKD. V was cut by 5 bases and J by 3 bases, with 7 bases left in between. CDR3 region: CATSVSHNQPQHF. The CDR3 DNA reads as TGTGCCACCAGTGTCTCACACAATCAGCCCCAGCATTTT.

The rearrangement links TRBV6-2 or TRBV6-3 to TRBJ2-1; TRBD1 matches at 8 bases. Looked up from germline, CDR1 is MNHEY and CDR2 is SVGEGT. The CDR3 runs to 16 residues. J gave up 6 bases and V 3 bases, and 10 bases lay outside the gene matches. The CDR3 DNA sequence: TGTGCCAGCAGTTATCGGACAGGGAGAAGAGGCAATGAGCAGTTCTTC. Residues: CASSYRTGRRGNEQFF.

This clonotype was found a few times. The chain has TRBV7-8 and TRBJ2-1; D is uncertain. Trimming left V 1 base short and J 0 bases short, with 10 bases between. Germline V gene data show CDR1 as SGHVS and CDR2 as FQNEAQ. The CDR3 is 16 residues long. Here the CDR3 reads CASSLESLSSYNEQFF. CDR3 nucleotide sequence: TGTGCCAGCAGCTTAGAGTCGTTAAGCTCCTACAATGAGCAGTTCTTC. The variable domain in full, with the rest retrieved from reference TRBV7-8 and TRBJ2-1, is GAGVSQSPRYKVAKRGQDVALRCDPISGHVSLFWYQQALGQGPEFLTYFQNEAQLDKSGLPSDRFFAERPEGSVSTLKIQRTQQEDSAVYLCASSLESLSSYNEQFFGPGTRLTVL.

In this sample, this clonotype turned up a few times. This rearrangement joins TRBV10-3 to TRBJ2-6, with a tentative D call TRBD2 (6 bases). Germline CDR1 ENHRY, CDR2 SYGVKD. The V end lost 0 bases, the J end lost 1 base, and 13 bases lay between the germline ends. The CDR3 consists of 18 residues. CDR3 in DNA: TGTGCCATCAGTGAGTCGGGCGGGGAGTTTTCTGGGGCCAACGTCCTGACTTTC. Protein product: CAISESGGEFSGANVLTF.

This chain links TRBV6-2 or TRBV6-3 with TRBJ2-1; possibly TRBD2 for D (5 bases). The CDR3 loop spans 15 amino acids. V shed 1 base and J shed 5 bases, with 12 bases lying between them. From germline, CDR1 is MNHEY and CDR2 SVGEGT. Written as DNA, the CDR3 is TGTGCCAGCAGTTACTGGAGCGGTCAAGACAATGAGCAGTTCTTC. Its protein product is CASSYWSGQDNEQFF.

V is TRBV7-9 and J is TRBJ2-3; no reliable D call. CDR3 length equals 13 residues. In germline, CDR1 is SEHNR, CDR2 FQNEAQ (reference sequence). Trimming stripped 5 bases from V and 2 bases from J, with 8 bases between. The CDR3 sequence is CASSPPTTDTQYF. For the CDR3, the DNA is TGTGCCAGCAGCCCCCCCACCACAGATACGCAGTATTTT.

This clonotype showed up many times. This chain uses TRBV7-9 with TRBJ1-6; TRBD1 is a possible D gene (5 bases). Germline V lookup: CDR1 SEHNR, CDR2 FQNEAQ (reference sequence). V lost 8 bases, J lost 0 bases, and 11 bases lay in between. The CDR3 loop spans 15 amino acids. CDR3 nucleotide sequence: TGTGCCAGCCGGGACCGACGCTCCTATAATTCACCCCTCCACTTT. This gives the protein CASRDRRSYNSPLHF.

V usage is TRBV7-6 and J usage is TRBJ2-7; a weak D match, TRBD2 (5 bases). The CDR3 spans 15 residues. CDR1 and CDR2 (germline): SGHVS, FNYEAQ. Trimming took off 7 bases at V and 3 bases at J, with 19 bases between the two ends. The CDR3 sequence is CASTFYEGDYYEQYF. CDR3 nucleotide sequence: TGTGCCAGCACCTTTTATGAGGGAGACTACTACGAGCAGTACTTC. The complete variable domain, with remaining parts taken from reference TRBV7-6 and TRBJ2-7, reads GAGVSQSPRYKVTKRGQDVALRCDPISGHVSLYWYRQALGQGPEFLTYFNYEAQQDKSGLPNDRFSAERPEGSISTLTIQRTEQRDSAMYRCASTFYEGDYYEQYFGPGTRLTVT.

Many counts were recorded for this clonotype. This chain joins TRBV7-2 and TRBJ2-5; D uncertain. The CDR3 has 16 residues. The V gene's germline CDR1 is SGHTA and CDR2 FQGNSA. Between the trimmed V and J ends, which lost 1 base and 4 bases, there was a span of 16 bases. DNA for the CDR3: TGTGCCAGCAGCTTAGTCTCACCCGTTCTTCCAGAGACCCAGTACTTC. It encodes CASSLVSPVLPETQYF.

The chain joins TRBV7-2 to TRBJ2-1; D unresolved. CDR1 and CDR2 (germline): SGHTA, FQGNSA. Trimming cost V 5 bases and J 7 bases, with 21 bases left between them. CDR3 length: 16 residues. CDR3: CASSPSGSSYWNEQFF. The CDR3 bases are TGTGCCAGCAGCCCAAGTGGTTCCAGTTACTGGAATGAGCAGTTCTTC. Using reference TRBV7-2 and TRBJ2-1 for the parts outside the CDR3, the full variable domain is GAGVSQSPSNKVTEKGKDVELRCDPISGHTALYWYRQSLGQGLEFLIYFQGNSAPDKSGLPSDRFSAERTGGSVSTLTIQRTQQEDSAVYLCASSPSGSSYWNEQFFGPGTRLTVL.

V usage is TRBV2 and J usage is TRBJ2-1, with 8 positions matching TRBD2. Germline CDR1 reads SNHLY; CDR2 reads FYNNEI. This CDR3 comprises 15 residues. V dropped 5 bases and J dropped 8; count of bases not matched to a gene: 11. The CDR3 nucleotides read TGTGCCAGCAGTACCGGGACTAGTAGTATCCATGAGCAGTTCTTC. It translates to CASSTGTSSIHEQFF. The full variable domain, in which reference TRBV2 and TRBJ2-1 provide the parts outside the CDR3, is EPEVTQTPSHQVTQMGQEVILRCVPISNHLYFYWYRQILGQKVEFLVSFYNNEISEKSEIFDDQFSVERPDGSNFTLKIRSTKLEDSAMYFCASSTGTSSIHEQFFGPGTRLTVL.

This chain connects TRBV27 to TRBJ1-6, with a weak D call TRBD1 (6 bases). The germline CDR1 and CDR2 sequences are MNHEY and SMNVEV (reference sequence). V was shortened by 5 bases and J by 10 bases, with 15 bases between the two germline ends. The CDR3 has 14 amino acids. The CDR3 reads CASSGTLGGSPLHF. CDR3 nucleotides: TGTGCCAGCAGTGGGACACTTGGGGGATCACCCCTCCACTTT.

Only a few counts were recorded for this clonotype. The rearrangement links TRBV27 to TRBJ1-5; perhaps TRBD1 as D (6 bases). The CDR3 is 12 residues long. V was clipped by 8 bases and J by 4 bases, with 9 bases between them. The germline CDR1 and CDR2 sequences are MNHEY and SMNVEV (reference sequence). The CDR3 DNA is TGTGCCAGCCGACAGGAGAATCAGCCCCAGCATTTT. Its translation: CASRQENQPQHF.

This clonotype was seen only a few times. The chain uses TRBV28 and TRBJ1-5, with TRBD1 identical over 7 bases. Germline V gene data show CDR1 as MDHEN and CDR2 as SYDVKM. The length of the CDR3 is 14 residues. After removal of 6 bases from V and 2 bases from J, the junction contained 4 bases not matched to a gene. The CDR3 loop reads CASSWTGRNQPQHF. CDR3 DNA sequence: TGTGCCAGCAGCTGGACAGGCCGCAATCAGCCCCAGCATTTT.

This clonotype was counted only a few times. V and J are TRBV27 and TRBJ2-7; 9 bases map to TRBD1. CDR3 length: 13 residues. The ends lost 8 bases at V and 6 bases at J; junction bases unmatched: 8. From germline, CDR1 is MNHEY and CDR2 SMNVEV (reference sequence). The CDR3: CASLGQGLGEQYF. The CDR3 nucleotides read TGTGCCAGCTTAGGACAGGGGTTGGGCGAGCAGTACTTC.

This rearrangement joins TRBV7-9 to TRBJ2-1; no definite D call. The CDR3 runs 12 residues. Germline values: CDR1 SEHNR, CDR2 FQNEAQ (reference sequence). V lost 5 bases to trimming and J lost 10 bases, with 12 bases between them. As DNA, the CDR3 is TGTGCCAGCAGCCGGACGGACCACGAGCAGTTCTTC. This sequence encodes CASSRTDHEQFF.

This chain uses TRBV12-3 or TRBV12-4 with TRBJ1-4; D call uncertain. V was trimmed by 6 bases and J by 6 bases, leaving 14 bases between them. The CDR3 length is 14 residues. This CDR3 is CASRVVGRDEKLFF. The CDR3 nucleotides read TGTGCCAGCAGGGTTGTAGGGCGGGATGAAAAACTGTTTTTT.

This chain connects TRBV28 to TRBJ2-7; 7 bases map to TRBD1. V trimming: 5 bases; J trimming: 2 bases; junction bases outside the gene matches: 15. The germline V gene has CDR1 MDHEN and CDR2 SYDVKM. The CDR3 totals 17 residues. The CDR3 reads CASSPTLLDRLPYEQYF. DNA for the CDR3: TGTGCCAGCAGTCCGACTCTGTTGGACAGGCTACCCTACGAGCAGTACTTC.

The rearrangement links TRBV19 to TRBJ1-1, with D unresolved. Looked up from germline, CDR1 is LNHDA and CDR2 is SQIVND (reference sequence). There are 13 residues in the CDR3. Trimming cost V 3 bases and J 1 base, with 6 bases left between them. CDR3 coding DNA: TGTGCCAGTAGTATGGTCGGGAACACTGAAGCTTTCTTT. Its protein is CASSMVGNTEAFF.

The rearrangement joins TRBV10-3 to TRBJ2-7, with 7 bases that match TRBD2. Germline-derived CDR1 and CDR2 are ENHRY and SYGVKD. There are 14 residues in the CDR3. V was clipped by 2 bases and J by 5 bases; unmatched bases: 6. CDR3 residues: CAISETGDYHEQYF. Here the CDR3 DNA reads TGTGCCATCAGTGAGACCGGGGACTACCACGAGCAGTACTTC.

The rearrangement joins TRBV29-1 to TRBJ1-1, with D perhaps matching TRBD1 (5 bases). Between the trimmed V and J ends, which lost 3 bases and 8 bases, there was a span of 10 bases. CDR1 and CDR2 (germline): SQVTM, ANQGSEA. The CDR3 covers 11 residues. Here the CDR3 DNA reads TGCAGCGTTGACTTAGGACAAGAAGCTTTCTTT. It translates to CSVDLGQEAFF.

The chain combines TRBV28 with TRBJ2-3; 7 bases line up with TRBD2. Trimming removed 4 bases from V and 2 bases from J; junction bases left unmatched: 3. From germline, CDR1 is MDHEN and CDR2 SYDVKM. The CDR3 totals 14 residues. CDR3 nucleotide sequence: TGTGCCAGCAGTTCTAGCGGCCTCACAGATACGCAGTATTTT. Amino acid sequence: CASSSSGLTDTQYF. Full variable domain (rest looked up from reference TRBV28 and TRBJ2-3): DVKVTQSSRYLVKRTGEKVFLECVQDMDHENMFWYRQDPGLGLRLIYFSYDVKMKEKGDIPEGYSVSREKKERFSLILESASTNQTSMYLCASSSSGLTDTQYFGPGTRLTVL.

The V call is TRBV7-6, the J call TRBJ2-7; TRBD2 is a possible D gene (5 bases). Per germline, CDR1 SGHVS and CDR2 FNYEAQ. Trimming took 0 bases from V and 3 from J, leaving 9 bases between them. The CDR3 is made up of 14 amino acids. The CDR3 region is CASSLALAGYEQYF. In DNA, the CDR3 is TGTGCCAGCAGCTTAGCCCTCGCGGGCTACGAGCAGTACTTC.

The rearrangement uses TRBV7-2 and TRBJ2-2; the match to TRBD2 covers 9 bases. The CDR3 contains 17 residues. The junction had 4 bases not matched to a gene; V was cut back by 2 bases and J by 0 bases. Germline V gene sequence: CDR1 SGHTA, CDR2 FQGNSA. CDR3 loop: CASSLRVAGANTGELFF. For the CDR3, the DNA is TGTGCCAGCAGCTTAAGGGTAGCGGGGGCGAACACCGGGGAGCTGTTTTTT.

The chain couples TRBV12-3 or TRBV12-4 to TRBJ2-3, with TRBD2 as a possible D gene (6 bases). V lost 9 bases and J 2 bases, leaving 24 bases between the germline ends. The CDR3 loop spans 17 amino acids. The CDR3 DNA follows: TGTGCCAGTACCGGGGGAGGCACCCCAAAGCACACAGATACGCAGTATTTT. Its protein is CASTGGGTPKHTDTQYF.

This clonotype showed up just a few times. V gene TRBV4-1 combines with J gene TRBJ1-5, with D perhaps matching TRBD1 (5 bases). The V end was cut by 4 bases, the J end by 1 base, with 17 bases between. The germline V gene encodes CDR1 MGHRA and CDR2 YSYEKL. The CDR3 has 17 residues. DNA for the CDR3: TGCGCCAGCAGCCCAATCGGCCCCGGGGGGAGCAATCAGCCCCAGCATTTT. Protein: CASSPIGPGGSNQPQHF.

This clonotype was observed a few times. The chain uses TRBV7-6 and TRBJ2-2; a weak D match, TRBD1 (6 bases). The CDR3 length is 17 residues. Germline CDR1 and CDR2: SGHVS and FNYEAQ. Trimming left V 3 bases short and J 0 bases short, with 14 bases between. The CDR3 loop is CASSFPPGVANTGELFF. The CDR3 DNA reads as TGTGCCAGCAGCTTCCCGCCAGGGGTCGCGAACACCGGGGAGCTGTTTTTT.

Only a few counts were recorded for this clonotype. V and J are TRBV7-9 and TRBJ1-1; tentative D call: TRBD1 (5 bases). This CDR3 contains 14 residues. V was cut by 1 base and J by 4 bases, with 10 bases left in between. CDR1 and CDR2 (germline): SEHNR, FQNEAQ (reference sequence). CDR3 bases: TGTGCCAGCAGCTTAGACTGGGACGCCACTGAAGCTTTCTTT. This sequence encodes CASSLDWDATEAFF.